Each of the 30 T cell receptor beta chains below was sequenced from the same sample in a study of T cell responses to AZD1222 COVID-19 vaccine. Libraries were prepared by immunoSEQ multiplex PCR; TCRdb keeps only in-frame clonotypes and omits some of them. Of about 190,000 clones in the sample, around 86% were seen once. Source: peripheral blood, taken on day 0 of MenACWY control vaccination. The receptor source for this set is an adult in good health.

In its sample, this clone was seen once. This sequence joins TRBV10-1 and TRBJ2-5, with D unresolved. Trimming took off 0 bases at V and 4 bases at J, with 3 bases between the two ends. CDR1 is WNHNN, CDR2 SYGVQD, per germline (reference sequence). The CDR3 has 12 residues. The CDR3 is CASSESGETQYF. In DNA form, the CDR3 reads TGCGCCAGCAGTGAGTCTGGAGAGACCCAGTACTTC.

This clone was recorded a few times. V gene TRBV29-1 combines with J gene TRBJ2-2; tentatively, D is TRBD1 or TRBD2 (7 bases each). Germline-derived CDR1 and CDR2 are SQVTM and ANQGSEA. The CDR3 runs 14 residues. V was clipped by 5 bases and J by 6 bases, with 16 bases between them. This chain's CDR3 is CSVREGAESGELFF. The CDR3 DNA is TGCAGCGTTAGGGAGGGGGCAGAATCCGGGGAGCTGTTTTTT.

This clone has a handful of counts. V usage is TRBV9 and J usage is TRBJ2-6, with 9 bases identical to TRBD1. The J segment lost 0 bases and the V segment lost 8 bases, leaving 12 bases of the junction unmatched. CDR1 is SGDLS and CDR2 is YYNGEE in the germline V gene. The CDR3 spans 18 residues. The CDR3 spells CARPTRDRALSGANVLTF. The CDR3 coding sequence is TGTGCCAGGCCTACAAGGGACAGGGCCCTCTCTGGGGCCAACGTCCTGACTTTC.

Only one count was recorded for this clone. The chain links TRBV30 to TRBJ2-3; 7 bases line up with TRBD2. V was pared by 0 bases and J by 4 bases, with 4 bases of the junction left unmatched. The V gene's germline CDR1 is GTSNPN and CDR2 SVGIG (reference sequence). This CDR3 contains 14 residues. The DNA of the CDR3 is TGTGCCTGGAGTGTACTGGGGGGGGCAGATACGCAGTATTTT. It encodes CAWSVLGGADTQYF.

This clone has only one observation. This chain links TRBV19 with TRBJ2-5, with D perhaps assigned TRBD1 or TRBD2 (5 bases each). From germline, CDR1 is LNHDA and CDR2 SQIVND (reference sequence). This CDR3 has 13 residues. Between the trimmed V and J ends, which lost 7 bases and 5 bases, there was a span of 14 bases. The CDR3 spells CASTQSEGETQYF. The CDR3 DNA reads TGTGCCAGTACTCAATCCGAGGGGGAGACCCAGTACTTC.

This chain links TRBV11-3 with TRBJ2-7; a possible D gene is TRBD1 (5 bases). V was clipped by 1 base and J by 0 bases, with 13 bases between them. From germline, CDR1 is SGHNT and CDR2 YENEEA. The CDR3 covers 16 residues. The CDR3 coding sequence is TGTGCCAGCAGCTTAGGGCAGGGCGCGAGCTCCTACGAGCAGTACTTC. This codes for CASSLGQGASSYEQYF.

The chain couples TRBV3-1 (or the pseudogene TRBV3-2) to TRBJ2-3; 7 bases match TRBD2. V lost 7 bases to trimming and J lost 4 bases; unmatched junction nucleotides: 11. CDR3 length: 15 amino acids. Germline CDR1 and CDR2: LGHDT and YNNKEL (reference sequence). This chain's CDR3 is CASTIGLGGADTQYF. The CDR3 nucleotides read TGTGCCAGCACCATAGGACTAGGAGGGGCAGATACGCAGTATTTT.

This CDR3 reads CASSWAGGETQYF. CDR3 DNA: TGTGCCAGCAGTTGGGCCGGAGGAGAGACCCAGTACTTC. This chain connects TRBV6-6 to TRBJ2-5, with D maybe TRBD2 (5 bases). The CDR3 totals 13 residues. Deletions cut 4 bases from V and 4 bases from J, with 10 bases between. The germline V gene encodes CDR1 MNHNY and CDR2 SVGAGI (reference sequence).

The rearrangement joins TRBV6-5 to TRBJ1-1; the D gene is possibly TRBD1 (5 bases). V lost 2 bases, J lost 0 bases, and 10 bases lay in between. From germline, CDR1 is MNHEY and CDR2 SVGAGI. The CDR3 spans 15 residues. The CDR3 spells CASSYRRGLNTEAFF. CDR3 DNA: TGTGCCAGCAGTTACAGGAGGGGACTGAACACTGAAGCTTTCTTT.

This sequence joins TRBV2 and TRBJ1-5; D call uncertain. Trimming shortened V by 1 base and J by 5 bases, and 9 bases separated the two germline ends. The CDR3 loop spans 14 amino acids. Germline assignment: CDR1 SNHLY and CDR2 FYNNEI. The CDR3: CASSEGSSHQPQHF. The CDR3 DNA sequence: TGTGCCAGCAGTGAAGGTAGCAGCCATCAGCCCCAGCATTTT.

V gene TRBV28 combines with J gene TRBJ2-7; 7 nucleotides line up with TRBD1. The CDR3 loop spans 14 amino acids. The V gene end was trimmed by 10 bases and the J gene end by 7 bases; junction bases not matched to a gene: 16. Germline CDR1 MDHEN, CDR2 SYDVKM. The CDR3 spells CATRTGLGAGEQYF. For the CDR3, the DNA is TGTGCCACCAGGACAGGATTGGGGGCAGGGGAGCAGTACTTC.

The chain joins TRBV19 to TRBJ2-3; D unresolved. CDR1 and CDR2 (germline): LNHDA, SQIVND (reference sequence). V was clipped by 8 bases and J by 6 bases, with 9 bases between them. The CDR3 extends over 11 amino acids. The CDR3, as DNA: TGTGCCAGTGGGTCACCCGATACGCAGTATTTT. Protein sequence: CASGSPDTQYF.

The chain joins TRBV19 to TRBJ1-2, with D tentatively TRBD1 (6 bases). CDR1 is LNHDA and CDR2 is SQIVND in the germline V gene (reference sequence). This CDR3 has 17 residues. Trimming cost V 10 bases and J 4 bases, with 28 bases left between them. CDR3 DNA sequence: TGTGCCACATACACCGGGACAAGACTCCAGGGGCCCTATGGCTACACCTTC. Its translation is CATYTGTRLQGPYGYTF.

Concerning this clone itself: This specimen includes other DNA sequences encoding the same CDR3. This chain joins TRBV6-5 and TRBJ1-5; no clear D gene. CDR3 length: 13 amino acids. Germline V gene sequence: CDR1 MNHEY, CDR2 SVGAGI. The germline V and J ends were trimmed by 8 bases and 6 bases, with 14 bases remaining between them. CDR3 protein: CASVSYPGQPQHF. CDR3 nucleotide sequence: TGTGCCAGCGTCTCCTATCCCGGTCAGCCCCAGCATTTT.

The chain uses TRBV5-1 and TRBJ2-5; D might be TRBD2 (5 bases). Germline values: CDR1 SGHRS, CDR2 YFSETQ. The length of the CDR3 is 14 residues. With 0 bases removed from V and 4 bases from J, the gap between germline ends came to 10 bases. The DNA for the CDR3 is TGCGCCAGCAGCTTGGCCCCAGGAGGAGAGACCCAGTACTTC. Translation: CASSLAPGGETQYF.

This chain links TRBV7-7 with TRBJ2-5, with D perhaps TRBD1 or TRBD2 (5 bases each). This CDR3 region has 15 residues. V lost 5 bases to trimming and J lost 2 bases, with 15 bases between them. Germline CDR1 is SSHAT and CDR2 is FNYEAQ (reference sequence). CDR3 bases: TGTGCCAGCAGCCCAGGAGGCAGGGAACAAGAGACCCAGTACTTC. It codes for CASSPGGREQETQYF.

The rearrangement joins TRBV24-1 to TRBJ1-5; 7 nucleotides agree with TRBD1. J was trimmed by 6 bases and V by 4 bases; bases with no gene match: 2. This CDR3 has 13 amino acids. Germline loops: CDR1 KGHDR, CDR2 SFDVKD. CDR3 loop: CATSESGGQPQHF. The CDR3 bases are TGTGCCACCAGTGAGTCAGGGGGTCAGCCCCAGCATTTT.

The rearrangement links TRBV5-1 to TRBJ2-2; 8 nucleotides agree with TRBD1. The germline V gene has CDR1 SGHRS and CDR2 YFSETQ. CDR3 length equals 16 residues. J was trimmed by 3 bases and V by 0 bases; bases with no gene match: 4. Written as DNA, the CDR3 is TGCGCCAGCAGCTTGGGCCAGGGGGCGGACACCGGGGAGCTGTTTTTT. This gives the protein CASSLGQGADTGELFF.

In its sample, this clone was seen once. The chain is built from TRBV9 and TRBJ1-2, with 8 bases lining up with TRBD1. From germline, CDR1 is SGDLS and CDR2 YYNGEE. This CDR3 is 14 amino acids long. V was clipped by 4 bases and J by 4 bases; unmatched bases: 6. The CDR3 DNA is TGTGCCAGCAGCCCCGACAGGGGTGCCTATGGCTACACCTTC. Translated, it gives CASSPDRGAYGYTF.

This clone was counted once. Other DNA variants within this sample encode the same CDR3. The V gene is TRBV6-5, the J gene TRBJ2-5; D is unresolved. The V end was cut by 6 bases, the J end by 3 bases, with 2 bases between. Per the germline V gene, CDR1 is MNHEY and CDR2 is SVGAGI. The length of the CDR3 is 10 residues. The CDR3 coding sequence is TGTGCCAGCAGGGAAGAGACCCAGTACTTC. Translating it yields CASREETQYF.

This clone was observed a few times. This sequence joins TRBV4-1 and TRBJ1-6; perhaps TRBD1 as D (6 bases). Germline CDR1 is MGHRA and CDR2 is YSYEKL. V was shortened by 4 bases and J by 0 bases, with 13 bases between the two germline ends. The CDR3 length is 17 residues. CDR3 coding DNA: TGCGCCAGCAGCCTTCGACAGGAAAGCTCCTATAATTCACCCCTCCACTTT. It codes for CASSLRQESSYNSPLHF.

There are a few counts of this clone. This chain links TRBV7-8 with TRBJ2-5, with TRBD2 matching 10 bases. CDR1 is SGHVS, CDR2 FQNEAQ, per germline. The CDR3 is 15 residues long. The V segment lost 5 bases and the J segment 4 bases; nucleotides outside the gene matches: 7. The CDR3 DNA reads TGTGCCAGCAGCCCCCAGCGGGGGGGGAGAGAGACCCAGTACTTC. It translates to CASSPQRGGRETQYF.

The V call is TRBV6-5, the J call TRBJ2-3; perhaps TRBD1 as D (6 bases). This CDR3 is 13 amino acids long. Germline V lookup: CDR1 MNHEY, CDR2 SVGAGI. The V and J ends lost 1 base and 6 bases respectively, with 8 bases between them. The CDR3 is CASSYFTGDTQYF. CDR3 nucleotide sequence: TGTGCCAGCAGTTACTTCACAGGGGATACGCAGTATTTT.

The chain is built from TRBV5-1 and TRBJ2-6, with 7 bases fitting TRBD1. Germline-derived CDR1 and CDR2 are SGHRS and YFSETQ. J lost 3 bases, V lost 0 bases, and 3 bases had no gene match. CDR3 length: 16 amino acids. CDR3 residues: CASSLDRGFGANVLTF. CDR3 coding DNA: TGCGCCAGCAGCTTGGACAGGGGATTTGGGGCCAACGTCCTGACTTTC.

This chain connects TRBV5-5 to TRBJ2-1, with 9 bases that match TRBD2. Losses at the gene ends were 4 bases for V and 4 bases for J; bases not matched to a gene: 6. The CDR3 loop spans 15 amino acids. Germline V gene sequence: CDR1 SGHKS, CDR2 YYEKEE (reference sequence). The CDR3 coding sequence is TGTGCCAGCAGCGGGGTCGGACTAGCGTACAATGAGCAGTTCTTC. This sequence encodes CASSGVGLAYNEQFF.

The chain recombines TRBV29-1 with TRBJ1-1; tentatively, D is TRBD1 (5 bases). Trimming cost V 3 bases and J 11 bases, with 10 bases left between them. Per the germline V gene, CDR1 is SQVTM and CDR2 is ANQGSEA. The CDR3 covers 10 residues. The CDR3 sequence: CSVESGWAFF. In DNA form, the CDR3 reads TGCAGCGTTGAGTCAGGGTGGGCTTTCTTT.

The chain couples TRBV29-1 to TRBJ2-7, with D tentatively TRBD2 (5 bases). The CDR3 is 13 amino acids. Trimming took 4 bases from V and 0 from J, leaving 10 bases between them. Germline-derived CDR1 and CDR2 are SQVTM and ANQGSEA. This CDR3 is CSVVWEISYEQYF. CDR3 sequence (DNA): TGCAGCGTTGTATGGGAGATCTCCTACGAGCAGTACTTC.

J is TRBJ1-2 and V is TRBV18; 9 bases match TRBD1. The CDR3 consists of 16 residues. Germline CDR1 KGHSH, CDR2 LQKENI. J lost 4 bases, V lost 0 bases, and 6 bases had no gene match. This CDR3 is CASSPPGQGGGYGYTF. CDR3 nucleotide sequence: TGTGCCAGCTCACCACCGGGACAGGGTGGCGGCTATGGCTACACCTTC.

This clone was seen a few times. V gene TRBV4-1 combines with J gene TRBJ1-5; D may be TRBD1 (5 bases). The germline gives CDR1 MGHRA, CDR2 YSYEKL. The length of the CDR3 is 13 residues. With 0 bases removed from V and 7 bases from J, the gap between germline ends came to 7 bases. The DNA of the CDR3 is TGCGCCAGCAGCCAAGAGAGGGGACAGCCCCAGCATTTT. Translation gives CASSQERGQPQHF.

The rearrangement links TRBV29-1 to TRBJ2-7, with a weak D call TRBD1 (6 bases). V lost 7 bases, J lost 0 bases, and 16 bases lay in between. Germline V gene sequence: CDR1 SQVTM, CDR2 ANQGSEA. The CDR3 contains 14 residues. CDR3 loop: CSALSRDNSYEQYF. Written as DNA, the CDR3 is TGCAGCGCCCTTTCCCGGGACAACTCCTACGAGCAGTACTTC.